This T cell receptor (beta chain) stems from a study of T cell responses to AZD1222 COVID-19 vaccine. Study findings and constraints: Donor demographics were predominantly white British with a female majority; clonal diversity may be underestimated. Nearly half of spike-specific TCRs reportedly target variant regions that are unmutated in the B.1.351 and B.1.1.7 variants. Vaccine-associated CD4 TCRs spanned spike, dominant at 160-218 and 743-854.

Profiled with immunoSEQ multiplex PCR; TCRdb holds only in-frame clones, not every one. Of 120,000 to 150,000 clones listed, around nine tenths are singletons. As to this clone: Its cognate antigen is unknown.

The germline CDR1 and CDR2 sequences are MNHEY and SMNVEV (reference sequence). The V end was cut by 10 bases, the J end by 3 bases, with 18 bases between. The CDR3 sequence is 15 residues long. This chain uses TRBV27 with TRBJ2-2, with D perhaps matching TRBD2 (6 bases). This sample comprised peripheral blood, obtained on day 0 of AZD1222 vaccination. This TCR came from an adult in good health. The CDR3 nucleotides are TGTGCCACACGAGGAGGGGCGGCCTACACCGGGGAGCTGTTTTTT. Protein product: CATRGGAAYTGELFF.